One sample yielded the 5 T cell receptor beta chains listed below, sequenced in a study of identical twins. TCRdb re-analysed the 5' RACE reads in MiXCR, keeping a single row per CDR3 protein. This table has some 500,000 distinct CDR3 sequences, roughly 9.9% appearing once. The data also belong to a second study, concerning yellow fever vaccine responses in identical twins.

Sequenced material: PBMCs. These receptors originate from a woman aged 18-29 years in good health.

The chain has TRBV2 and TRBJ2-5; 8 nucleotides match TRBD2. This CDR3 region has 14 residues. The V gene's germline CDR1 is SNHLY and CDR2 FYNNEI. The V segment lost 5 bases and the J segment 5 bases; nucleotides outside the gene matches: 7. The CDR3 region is CASSLRTSSETQYF. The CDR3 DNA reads TGTGCCAGCAGTTTAAGGACTAGCTCGGAGACCCAGTACTTC.

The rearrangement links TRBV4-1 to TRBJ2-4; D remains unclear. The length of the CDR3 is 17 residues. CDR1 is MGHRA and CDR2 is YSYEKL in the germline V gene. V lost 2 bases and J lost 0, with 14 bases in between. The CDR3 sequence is CASSQTVGELAKNIQYF. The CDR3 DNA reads TGCGCCAGCAGCCAAACGGTTGGAGAACTAGCCAAAAACATTCAGTACTTC.

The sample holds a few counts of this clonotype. DNA for the CDR3: TGCAGCGTTCGCTACGAGGGGAAGCAAGAGACCCAGTACTTC. Translating gives CSVRYEGKQETQYF. The chain employs TRBV29-1 and TRBJ2-5; D tentatively fits TRBD1 or TRBD2 (5 bases each). This CDR3 contains 14 residues. The V gene lost 5 bases and the J gene lost 2 bases, with 15 bases spanning the gap. Germline V gene data show CDR1 as SQVTM and CDR2 as ANQGSEA.

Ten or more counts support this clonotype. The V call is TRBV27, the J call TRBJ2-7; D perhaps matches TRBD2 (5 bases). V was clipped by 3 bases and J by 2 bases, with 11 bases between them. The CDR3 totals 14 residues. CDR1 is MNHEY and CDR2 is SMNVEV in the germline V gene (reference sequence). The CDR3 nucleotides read TGTGCCAGCAGTTTCAGGACGGGAACCTACGAGCAGTACTTC. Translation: CASSFRTGTYEQYF.

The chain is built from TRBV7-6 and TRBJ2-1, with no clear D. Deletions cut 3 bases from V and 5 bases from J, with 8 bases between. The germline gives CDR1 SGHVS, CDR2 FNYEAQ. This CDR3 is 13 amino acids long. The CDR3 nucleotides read TGTGCCAGCAGCTTGAGAATAGACAATGAGCAGTTCTTC. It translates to CASSLRIDNEQFF.